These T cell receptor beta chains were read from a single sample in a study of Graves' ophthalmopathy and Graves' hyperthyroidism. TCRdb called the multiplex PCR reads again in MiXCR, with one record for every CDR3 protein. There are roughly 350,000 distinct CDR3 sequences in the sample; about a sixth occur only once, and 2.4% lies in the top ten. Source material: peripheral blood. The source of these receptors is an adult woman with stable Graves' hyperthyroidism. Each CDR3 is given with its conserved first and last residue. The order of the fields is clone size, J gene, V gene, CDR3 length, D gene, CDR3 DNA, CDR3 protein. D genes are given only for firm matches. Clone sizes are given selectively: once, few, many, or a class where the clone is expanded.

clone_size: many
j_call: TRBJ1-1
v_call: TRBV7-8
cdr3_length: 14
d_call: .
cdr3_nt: TGTGCCAGCAGCCCCCCCTATTCGAACACTGAAGCTTTCTTT
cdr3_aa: CASSPPYSNTEAFF

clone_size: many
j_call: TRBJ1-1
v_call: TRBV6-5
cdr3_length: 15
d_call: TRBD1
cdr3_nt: TGTGCCAGCAAGTTCAGGGGGACTTGGAACACTGAAGCTTTCTTT
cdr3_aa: CASKFRGTWNTEAFF

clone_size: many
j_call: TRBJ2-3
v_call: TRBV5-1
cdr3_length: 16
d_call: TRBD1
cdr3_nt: TGCGCCAGCAGCTTACAGGGGTTAGTTCGGACAGATACGCAGTATTTT
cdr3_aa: CASSLQGLVRTDTQYF

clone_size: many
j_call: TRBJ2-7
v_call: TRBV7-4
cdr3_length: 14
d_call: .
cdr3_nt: TGTGCCAGCAGCAAAGGGGACTTCGCCTACGAGCAGTACTTC
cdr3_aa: CASSKGDFAYEQYF

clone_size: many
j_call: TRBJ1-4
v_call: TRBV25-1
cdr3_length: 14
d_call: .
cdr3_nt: TGTGCCAGCACCCCCCTAGGTCCGATTGAAAAACTGTTTTTT
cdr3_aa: CASTPLGPIEKLFF

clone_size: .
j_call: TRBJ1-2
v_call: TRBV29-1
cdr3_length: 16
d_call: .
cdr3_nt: TGCAGCGTTGAGGGGGGACTTCGGGGAAGGGCCTATGGCTACACCTTC
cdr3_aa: CSVEGGLRGRAYGYTF

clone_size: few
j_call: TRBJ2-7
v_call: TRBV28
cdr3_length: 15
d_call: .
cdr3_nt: TGTGCCAGCAGTTTACCGCAGACCCTAACCTACGAGCAGTACTTC
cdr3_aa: CASSLPQTLTYEQYF

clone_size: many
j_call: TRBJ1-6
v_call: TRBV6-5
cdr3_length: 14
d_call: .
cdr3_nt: TGTGCCAGCAGTTCTGACTGGGCGGGCTCACCCCTCCACTTT
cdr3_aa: CASSSDWAGSPLHF

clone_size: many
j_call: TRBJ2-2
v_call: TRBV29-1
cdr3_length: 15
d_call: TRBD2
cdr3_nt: TGCAGCGGCGGGACTAGCGGGAGCGATGCCGGGGAGCTGTTTTTT
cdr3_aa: CSGGTSGSDAGELFF

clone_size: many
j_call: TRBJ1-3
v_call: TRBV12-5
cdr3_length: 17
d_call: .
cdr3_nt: TGTGCTAGTGGTTTGGTCTACTTGACACGACGTGGAAACACCATATATTTT
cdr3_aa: CASGLVYLTRRGNTIYF

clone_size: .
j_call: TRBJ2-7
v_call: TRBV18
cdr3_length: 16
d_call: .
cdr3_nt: TGTGCCAGCTCACAGGGCCGGTCCAGGAGCTCCTACGAGCAGTACTTC
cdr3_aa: CASSQGRSRSSYEQYF

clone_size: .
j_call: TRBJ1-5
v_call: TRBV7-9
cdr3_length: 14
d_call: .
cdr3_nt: TGTGCCAGCAGCTTAGACGGGATCAATCAGCCCCAGCATTTT
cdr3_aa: CASSLDGINQPQHF

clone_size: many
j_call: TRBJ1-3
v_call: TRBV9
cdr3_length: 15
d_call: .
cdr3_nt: TGTGCCAGCACTCAGGGGTTGAGCTCTGGAAACACCATATATTTT
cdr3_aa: CASTQGLSSGNTIYF

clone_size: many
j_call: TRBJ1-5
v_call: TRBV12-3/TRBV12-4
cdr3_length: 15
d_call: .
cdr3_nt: TGTGCCAGCAGCACAGTTTCGAGTGGCAATCAGCCCCAGCATTTT
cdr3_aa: CASSTVSSGNQPQHF

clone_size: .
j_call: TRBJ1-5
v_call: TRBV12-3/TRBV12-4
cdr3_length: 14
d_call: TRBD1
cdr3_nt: TGTGCCAGCAGTAGACAGGGGGACGGTCAGCCCCAGCATTTT
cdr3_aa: CASSRQGDGQPQHF

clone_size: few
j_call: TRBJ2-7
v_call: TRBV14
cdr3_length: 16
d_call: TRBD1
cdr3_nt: TGTGCCAGCAGCCACCCCCAAGGACAGGAGTCCTACGAGCAGTACTTC
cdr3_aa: CASSHPQGQESYEQYF

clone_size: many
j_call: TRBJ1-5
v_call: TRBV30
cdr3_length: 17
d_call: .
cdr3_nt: TGTGCCTGGAGTGCCCCTCTTAGGGGAAGAAGCGGTCAGCCCCAGCATTTT
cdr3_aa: CAWSAPLRGRSGQPQHF

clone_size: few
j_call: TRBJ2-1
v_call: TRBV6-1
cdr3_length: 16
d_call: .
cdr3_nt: TGTGCCAGCAGTGAGCGAGAAGTAGGGCCCTACAATGAGCAGTTCTTC
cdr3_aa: CASSEREVGPYNEQFF

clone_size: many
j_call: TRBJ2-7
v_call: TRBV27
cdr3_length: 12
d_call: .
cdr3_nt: TGTGCCAGCGGTGGCCGGGGCTACGAGCAGTACTTC
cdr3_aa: CASGGRGYEQYF

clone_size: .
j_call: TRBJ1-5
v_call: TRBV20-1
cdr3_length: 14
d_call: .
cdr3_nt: TGCAGTGCCGGGGGGATTAGGAGGGATCAGCCCCAGCATTTT
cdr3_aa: CSAGGIRRDQPQHF

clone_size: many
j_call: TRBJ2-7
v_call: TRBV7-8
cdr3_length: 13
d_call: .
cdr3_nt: TGTGCCAGCAGCTTAGACAGGGTTTACGAGCAGTACTTC
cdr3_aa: CASSLDRVYEQYF

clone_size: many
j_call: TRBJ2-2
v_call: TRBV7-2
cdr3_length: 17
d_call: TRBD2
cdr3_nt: TGTGCCAGCAGCGACCCGGGTCTAGCGGGAGCTCCCGGGGAGCTGTTTTTT
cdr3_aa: CASSDPGLAGAPGELFF